This is a list of T cell receptor beta chains from one sample in a study of technical replicates of blood from a few donors. Generated by immunoSEQ multiplex PCR, the TCRdb table keeps only in-frame clones and is missing some. The repertoire holds 67,000 or so clones, with roughly 92% as singletons. The sample was T cells isolated from PBMCs. Source of these receptors: a human donor in good health. CDR3s include the opening cysteine and the closing phenylalanine or tryptophan. A D gene is named only where the DNA matches it firmly. Some rows mark clone size as missing; the rest say once, few, many or name a class of expanded clone.

V gene	D gene	CDR3 length	clone size	J gene	CDR3 protein	CDR3 DNA
TRBV15	NA	17	once	TRBJ2-7	CATSRDDVTPGFYEQYF	TGTGCCACCAGCAGAGATGACGTTACTCCGGGTTTCTACGAGCAGTACTTC
TRBV4-1	NA	12	once	TRBJ2-1	CASSPTGNEQFF	TGCGCCAGCAGCCCCACGGGGAATGAGCAGTTCTTC
TRBV9	NA	17	NA	TRBJ2-3	CASSVGGYRAIVDTQYF	TGTGCCAGCAGCGTAGGCGGCTACCGAGCCATAGTGGATACGCAGTATTTT
TRBV6-4	TRBD1	15	NA	TRBJ1-1	CASSVGTGRATEAFF	TGTGCCAGCAGTGTGGGGACAGGGAGAGCCACTGAAGCTTTCTTT
TRBV5-1	TRBD1	15	NA	TRBJ1-4	CASSLRQGGMEKLFF	TGCGCCAGCAGCTTACGACAGGGGGGAATGGAAAAACTGTTTTTT
TRBV9	NA	15	NA	TRBJ2-7	CASSQQGSVIDEQYF	TGTGCCAGCAGCCAACAGGGCTCAGTTATCGACGAGCAGTACTTC
TRBV7-9	TRBD1	13	NA	TRBJ1-1	CASSIRGGDEAFF	TGTGCCAGCAGCATTAGAGGGGGCGATGAAGCTTTCTTT
TRBV27	NA	12	once	TRBJ2-1	CASSWGGDEQFF	TGTGCCAGCAGTTGGGGCGGCGATGAGCAGTTCTTC
TRBV11-3	NA	15	NA	TRBJ2-2	CASSGRGADTGELFF	TGTGCCAGCAGTGGGCGGGGCGCGGACACCGGGGAGCTGTTTTTT
TRBV9	NA	14	once	TRBJ2-3	CASSEQGYTDTQYF	TGTGCCAGCAGCGAACAGGGATACACAGATACGCAGTATTTT
TRBV7-9	NA	17	NA	TRBJ2-7	CASSSTRRGRSSYEQYF	TGTGCCAGCAGCTCAACCCGCAGGGGAAGGAGCTCCTACGAGCAGTACTTC
TRBV11-2	NA	14	NA	TRBJ2-1	CASSLEVQFNEQFF	TGTGCCAGCAGCTTAGAAGTGCAGTTCAATGAGCAGTTCTTC
TRBV12-5	TRBD1	16	few	TRBJ1-4	CASGLGKQGAGEKLFF	TGTGCTAGTGGTTTAGGAAAACAGGGGGCAGGTGAAAAACTGTTTTTT
TRBV11-2	NA	15	NA	TRBJ2-1	CASSTPVGGHNEQFF	TGTGCCAGCAGCACCCCTGTGGGGGGGCACAATGAGCAGTTCTTC
TRBV11-3	TRBD2	16	NA	TRBJ2-7	CASSSGGWRETYEQYF	TGTGCCAGCAGCTCCGGCGGCTGGCGGGAGACCTACGAGCAGTACTTC
TRBV9	NA	13	NA	TRBJ2-7	CASSVEGVGEQYF	TGTGCCAGCAGCGTAGAAGGGGTTGGCGAGCAGTACTTC
TRBV6-5	TRBD1	14	NA	TRBJ1-4	CASRPTGFTEKLFF	TGTGCCAGCAGGCCGACAGGGTTTACTGAAAAACTGTTTTTT
TRBV10-1	NA	14	NA	TRBJ1-3	CASSQEISGNTIYF	TGCGCCAGCAGTCAGGAAATCTCTGGAAACACCATATATTTT
TRBV6-5	TRBD1	14	NA	TRBJ1-1	CASSSGTGITEAFF	TGTGCCAGCTCTTCCGGGACAGGGATTACCGAAGCTTTCTTT
TRBV9	TRBD1	16	NA	TRBJ1-2	CASSVVRQGLSYGYTF	TGTGCCAGCAGCGTAGTCCGACAGGGTTTATCCTATGGCTACACCTTC
TRBV6-5	TRBD2	13	NA	TRBJ2-7	CASKEREGVEQYF	TGTGCCAGCAAGGAGCGGGAGGGGGTCGAGCAGTACTTC
TRBV4-1	TRBD2	16	NA	TRBJ2-3	CASSHPGTSGPDTQYF	TGCGCCAGCAGCCACCCCGGGACTAGCGGCCCAGATACGCAGTATTTT
TRBV6-6	NA	12	NA	TRBJ2-7	CASSYGASEQYF	TGTGCCAGCAGTTACGGAGCCAGCGAGCAGTACTTC
TRBV7-3	NA	11	NA	TRBJ2-7	CASSSGGEQYF	TGTGCCAGCAGCTCAGGGGGGGAGCAGTACTTC
TRBV30	NA	13	NA	TRBJ2-5	CAWSVLPGVTQYF	TGTGCCTGGAGTGTACTCCCGGGAGTGACCCAGTACTTC
TRBV9	NA	15	NA	TRBJ2-1	CASSVEGDSSNEQFF	TGTGCCAGCAGCGTAGAAGGAGACAGCAGCAATGAGCAGTTCTTC
TRBV15	NA	15	NA	TRBJ2-7	CATSRDPATHYEQYF	TGTGCCACCAGCAGAGATCCTGCCACTCACTACGAGCAGTACTTC
TRBV11-1	NA	13	NA	TRBJ1-1	CASSLFEDTEAFF	TGTGCCAGCAGCTTATTTGAGGACACTGAAGCTTTCTTT
TRBV6-5	NA	12	once	TRBJ2-5	CASCRDSKTQYF	TGTGCCAGCTGCCGGGATAGCAAGACCCAGTACTTC
TRBV6-5	NA	13	NA	TRBJ1-2	CASSFSMYRGYTF	TGTGCCAGCAGTTTTTCTATGTATCGTGGCTACACCTTC
TRBV9	NA	13	few	TRBJ1-5	CASSVDGEQPQHF	TGTGCCAGCAGCGTAGACGGGGAGCAGCCCCAGCATTTT
TRBV20-1	NA	11	NA	TRBJ2-5	CSARNRGTQYF	TGCAGTGCTAGAAATCGGGGGACCCAGTACTTC
TRBV5-1	TRBD2	19	NA	TRBJ2-1	CASSLAGTSGRSSYNEQFF	TGCGCCAGCAGCTTGGCCGGGACTAGCGGGAGAAGCTCCTACAATGAGCAGTTCTTC
TRBV28	NA	15	NA	TRBJ2-3	CASSLQFASTDTQYF	TGTGCCAGCAGTCTACAGTTCGCTAGCACAGATACGCAGTATTTT
TRBV11-2	TRBD1	14	NA	TRBJ2-2	CASSLGQGTGELFF	TGTGCCAGCAGCTTGGGACAGGGCACCGGGGAGCTGTTTTTT
TRBV5-8	TRBD1	14	NA	TRBJ1-2	CASSLYLGGRGYTF	TGTGCCAGCAGCTTATATCTAGGGGGCAGAGGCTACACCTTC
TRBV28	NA	15	NA	TRBJ2-5	CASSSREHLGETQYF	TGTGCCAGCAGTTCTCGAGAACACCTAGGCGAGACCCAGTACTTC